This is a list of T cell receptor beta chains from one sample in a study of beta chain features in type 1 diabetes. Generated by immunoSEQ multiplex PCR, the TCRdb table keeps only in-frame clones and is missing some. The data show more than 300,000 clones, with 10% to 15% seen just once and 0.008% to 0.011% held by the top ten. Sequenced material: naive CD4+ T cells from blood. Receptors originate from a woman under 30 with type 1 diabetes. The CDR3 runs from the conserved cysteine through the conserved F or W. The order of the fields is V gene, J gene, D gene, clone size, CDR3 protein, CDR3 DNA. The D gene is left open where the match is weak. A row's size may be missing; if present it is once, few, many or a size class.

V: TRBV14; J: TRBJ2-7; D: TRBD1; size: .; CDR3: CASSQDATGGDEQYF; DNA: TGTGCCAGCAGTCAAGATGCCACAGGGGGCGACGAGCAGTACTTC
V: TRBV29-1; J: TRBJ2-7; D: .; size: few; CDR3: CSVGGSSYEQYF; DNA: TGCAGCGTTGGAGGGAGCTCCTACGAGCAGTACTTC
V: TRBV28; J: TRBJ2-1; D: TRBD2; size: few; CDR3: CASSSYTRLAGGTGEQFF; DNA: TGTGCCAGCAGTTCGTACACGCGACTAGCGGGAGGGACTGGCGAGCAGTTCTTC
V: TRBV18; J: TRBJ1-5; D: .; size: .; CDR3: CASSRADSGSQPQHF; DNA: TGTGCCAGCTCACGAGCTGATAGCGGGAGCCAGCCCCAGCATTTT
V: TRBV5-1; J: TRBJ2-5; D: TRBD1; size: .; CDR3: CASSDGTVQETQYF; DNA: TGCGCCAGCAGCGATGGGACAGTCCAAGAGACCCAGTACTTC
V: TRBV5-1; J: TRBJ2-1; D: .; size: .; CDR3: CASMAGLRSYNEQFF; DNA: TGCGCCAGCATGGCAGGACTTCGCTCCTACAATGAGCAGTTCTTC
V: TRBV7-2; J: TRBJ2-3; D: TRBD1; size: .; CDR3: CASSLKQGGTDTQYF; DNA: TGTGCCAGCAGCTTAAAACAGGGGGGCACAGATACGCAGTATTTT
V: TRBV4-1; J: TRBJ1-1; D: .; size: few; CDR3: CASSQNVGGWAFF; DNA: TGCGCCAGCAGCCAGAACGTGGGGGGGTGGGCTTTCTTT
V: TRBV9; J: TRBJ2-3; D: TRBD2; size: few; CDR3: CASSPRTSGGDTQYF; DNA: TGTGCCAGCAGCCCCCGGACTAGCGGGGGAGATACGCAGTATTTT
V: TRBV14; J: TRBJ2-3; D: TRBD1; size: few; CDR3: CASSLTGGSSTDTQYF; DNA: TGTGCCAGCAGCCTAACAGGGGGGAGTTCCACAGATACGCAGTATTTT
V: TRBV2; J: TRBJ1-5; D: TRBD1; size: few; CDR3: CASSGEQGVNQPQHF; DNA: TGTGCCAGCAGTGGAGAACAGGGGGTCAATCAGCCCCAGCATTTT
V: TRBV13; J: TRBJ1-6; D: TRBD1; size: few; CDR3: CASSLRQGNSPLHF; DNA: TGTGCCAGCAGCTTGAGACAGGGTAATTCACCCCTCCACTTT
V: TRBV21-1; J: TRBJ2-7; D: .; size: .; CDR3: CASSKPIPGHEAYEQYF; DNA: TGTGCCAGCAGCAAACCAATACCGGGACACGAAGCCTACGAGCAGTACTTC
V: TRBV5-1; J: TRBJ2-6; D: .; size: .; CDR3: CASSPPGQSSGANVLTF; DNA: TGCGCCAGCAGCCCACCAGGACAGAGCTCTGGGGCCAACGTCCTGACTTTC
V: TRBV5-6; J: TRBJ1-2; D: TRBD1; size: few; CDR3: CASNPGTVYGYTF; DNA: TGTGCCAGCAACCCCGGGACAGTCTATGGCTACACCTTC
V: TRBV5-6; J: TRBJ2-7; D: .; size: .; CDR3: CASSHSYEQYF; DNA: TGTGCCAGCAGCCACTCCTACGAGCAGTACTTC
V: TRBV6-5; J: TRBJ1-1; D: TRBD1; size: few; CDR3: CASSLRDRKNTEAFF; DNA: TGTGCCAGCAGCCTACGGGACAGAAAGAACACTGAAGCTTTCTTT
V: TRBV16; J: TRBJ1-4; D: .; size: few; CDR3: CASSPGSWANEKLFF; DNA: TGTGCCAGCAGCCCGGGGTCGTGGGCTAATGAAAAACTGTTTTTT
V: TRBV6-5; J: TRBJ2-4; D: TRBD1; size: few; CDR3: CASSLGRQGSGIQYF; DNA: TGTGCCAGCAGTCTCGGGCGACAGGGTTCTGGCATTCAGTACTTC
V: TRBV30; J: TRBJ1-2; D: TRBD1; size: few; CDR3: CAWTRGRADGYTF; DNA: TGTGCCTGGACCAGGGGGCGAGCGGATGGCTACACCTTC
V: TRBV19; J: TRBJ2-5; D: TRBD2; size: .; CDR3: CASSGRESGETQYF; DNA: TGTGCCAGTAGTGGGCGGGAGTCGGGAGAGACCCAGTACTTC
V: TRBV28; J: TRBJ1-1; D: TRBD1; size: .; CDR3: CASSFGGQPNTEAFF; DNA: TGTGCCAGCAGTTTTGGGGGACAGCCGAACACTGAAGCTTTCTTT
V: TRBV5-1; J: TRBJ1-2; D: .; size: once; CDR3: CASSPDGGANYGYTF; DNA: TGCGCCAGCAGCCCGGACGGGGGGGCCAACTATGGCTACACCTTC
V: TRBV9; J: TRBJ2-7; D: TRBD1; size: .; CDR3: CASSVRDRAGEQYF; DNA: TGTGCCAGCAGCGTCAGGGACAGGGCGGGTGAGCAGTACTTC
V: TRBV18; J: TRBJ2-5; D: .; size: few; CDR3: CASSPPLWAGNPETQYF; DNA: TGTGCCAGCTCACCACCGCTTTGGGCAGGGAACCCGGAGACCCAGTACTTC
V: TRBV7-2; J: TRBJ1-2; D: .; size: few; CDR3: CASRGGEHGYTF; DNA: TGTGCCAGCCGGGGGGGGGAGCATGGCTACACCTTC
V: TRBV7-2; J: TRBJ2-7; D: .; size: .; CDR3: CASSPRGTSYEQYF; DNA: TGTGCCAGCAGCCCTCGAGGGACAAGCTACGAGCAGTACTTC
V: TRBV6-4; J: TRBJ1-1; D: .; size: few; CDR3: CASSVELGAEAFF; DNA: TGTGCCAGCAGTGTCGAACTGGGCGCTGAAGCTTTCTTT
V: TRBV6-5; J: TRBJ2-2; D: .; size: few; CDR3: CASSYSPGIGELFF; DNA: TGTGCCAGCAGTTACTCCCCAGGGATCGGGGAGCTGTTTTTT
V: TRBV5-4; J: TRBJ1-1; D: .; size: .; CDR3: CASRPTGLGTEAFF; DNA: TGTGCCAGCAGACCCACAGGGCTGGGAACTGAAGCTTTCTTT
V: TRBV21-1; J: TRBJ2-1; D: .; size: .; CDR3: CASSKRLVGYNEQFF; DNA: TGTGCCAGCAGCAAAAGACTAGTGGGGTACAATGAGCAGTTCTTC
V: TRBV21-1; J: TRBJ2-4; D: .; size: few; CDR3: CASSKRQGKNIQYF; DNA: TGTGCCAGCAGCAAACGCCAGGGCAAAAACATTCAGTACTTC
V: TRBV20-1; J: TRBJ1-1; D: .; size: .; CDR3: CSALGRTEAFF; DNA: TGCAGTGCACTAGGGCGAACTGAAGCTTTCTTT
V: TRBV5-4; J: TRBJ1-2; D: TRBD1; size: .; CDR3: CASSQDRATLINYGYTF; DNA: TGTGCCAGCAGTCAGGACAGGGCCACCCTTATAAACTATGGCTACACCTTC
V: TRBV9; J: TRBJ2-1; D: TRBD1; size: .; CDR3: CASSVSRGRDNEQFF; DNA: TGTGCCAGCAGCGTAAGCAGGGGGCGGGACAATGAGCAGTTCTTC
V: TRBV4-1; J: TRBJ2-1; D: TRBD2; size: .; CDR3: CASSRLAGGYNEQFF; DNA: TGCGCCAGCAGCCGACTAGCGGGGGGGTACAATGAGCAGTTCTTC
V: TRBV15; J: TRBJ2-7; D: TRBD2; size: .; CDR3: CATSRASGGIRHEQYF; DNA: TGTGCCACCAGCAGAGCCTCGGGAGGAATTCGCCACGAGCAGTACTTC
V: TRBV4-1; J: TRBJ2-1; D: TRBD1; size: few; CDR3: CASSHPDRGPRNEQFF; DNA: TGCGCCAGCAGCCACCCCGACAGGGGGCCTAGAAATGAGCAGTTCTTC
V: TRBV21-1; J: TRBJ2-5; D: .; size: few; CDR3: CARAGEPQETQYF; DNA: TGTGCCAGGGCGGGGGAGCCCCAAGAGACCCAGTACTTC
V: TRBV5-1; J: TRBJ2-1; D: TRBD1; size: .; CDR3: CASSTPYRGDEQFF; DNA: TGCGCCAGCAGCACCCCTTACAGGGGGGATGAGCAGTTCTTC
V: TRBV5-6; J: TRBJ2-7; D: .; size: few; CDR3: CASSFRQSEQYF; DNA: TGTGCCAGCAGCTTTCGACAGAGCGAGCAGTACTTC
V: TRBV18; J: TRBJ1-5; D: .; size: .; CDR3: CASSPSGDVQPQHF; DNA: TGTGCCAGCTCACCGTCAGGGGACGTTCAGCCCCAGCATTTT
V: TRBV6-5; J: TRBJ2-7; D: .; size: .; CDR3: CASRTAAEQYF; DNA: TGTGCCAGCAGGACAGCCGCGGAGCAGTACTTC
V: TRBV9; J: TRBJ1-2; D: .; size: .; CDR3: CASSVAGAGNYGYTF; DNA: TGTGCCAGCAGCGTAGCAGGGGCCGGAAACTATGGCTACACCTTC
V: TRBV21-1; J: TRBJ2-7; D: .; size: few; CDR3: CAKEGSTYF; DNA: TGTGCCAAAGAGGGCAGCACGTACTTC
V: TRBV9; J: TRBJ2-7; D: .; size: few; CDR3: CASSGPGRYEQYF; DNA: TGTGCCAGCAGCGGGCCAGGGAGGTACGAGCAGTACTTC
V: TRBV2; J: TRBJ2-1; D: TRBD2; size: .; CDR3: CASMAGTSGYNEQFF; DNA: TGTGCCAGCATGGCCGGGACTAGCGGATACAATGAGCAGTTCTTC
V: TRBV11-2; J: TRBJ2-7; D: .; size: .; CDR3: CASSVQRGEQYF; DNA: TGTGCCAGCAGCGTCCAACGGGGGGAGCAGTACTTC
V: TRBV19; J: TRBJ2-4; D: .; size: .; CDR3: CASSKDSVLGGSRIIQYF; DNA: TGTGCCAGTAGTAAGGACAGTGTTCTCGGTGGGAGTAGGATCATTCAGTACTTC
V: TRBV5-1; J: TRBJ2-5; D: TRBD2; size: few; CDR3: CASSGGLAGGPHQETQYF; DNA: TGCGCCAGCAGCGGGGGACTAGCGGGAGGACCTCACCAAGAGACCCAGTACTTC
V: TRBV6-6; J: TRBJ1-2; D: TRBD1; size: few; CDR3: CASSFSDRGANYGYTF; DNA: TGTGCCAGCAGTTTCTCCGACAGGGGAGCTAACTATGGCTACACCTTC
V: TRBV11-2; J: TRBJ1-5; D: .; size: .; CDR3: CASSTGDQPQHF; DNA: TGTGCCAGCAGCACCGGGGATCAGCCCCAGCATTTT
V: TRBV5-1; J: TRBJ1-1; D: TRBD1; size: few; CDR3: CASKDRGVEAFF; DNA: TGCGCCAGCAAAGACAGGGGAGTTGAAGCTTTCTTT
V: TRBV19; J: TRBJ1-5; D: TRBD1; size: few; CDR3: CASRRTGGPNQPQHF; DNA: TGTGCCAGTAGACGGACAGGGGGACCCAATCAGCCCCAGCATTTT
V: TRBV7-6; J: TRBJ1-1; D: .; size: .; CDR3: CASSLTGDTEAFF; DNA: TGTGCCAGCAGCTTAACCGGGGACACTGAAGCTTTCTTT
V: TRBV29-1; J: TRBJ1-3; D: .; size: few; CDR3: CSVYAGVLGNTIYF; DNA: TGCAGCGTTTATGCAGGGGTCCTTGGAAACACCATATATTTT